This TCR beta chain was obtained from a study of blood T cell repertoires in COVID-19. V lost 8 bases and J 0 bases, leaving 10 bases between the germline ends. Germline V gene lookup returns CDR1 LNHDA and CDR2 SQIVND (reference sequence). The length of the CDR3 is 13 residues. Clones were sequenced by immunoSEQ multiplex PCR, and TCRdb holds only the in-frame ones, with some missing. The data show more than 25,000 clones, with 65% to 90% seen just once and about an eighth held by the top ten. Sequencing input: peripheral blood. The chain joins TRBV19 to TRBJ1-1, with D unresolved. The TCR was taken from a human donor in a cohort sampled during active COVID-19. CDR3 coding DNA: TGTGCCAGTTCCAGTATCCTGAACACTGAAGCTTTCTTT. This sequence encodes CASSSILNTEAFF.